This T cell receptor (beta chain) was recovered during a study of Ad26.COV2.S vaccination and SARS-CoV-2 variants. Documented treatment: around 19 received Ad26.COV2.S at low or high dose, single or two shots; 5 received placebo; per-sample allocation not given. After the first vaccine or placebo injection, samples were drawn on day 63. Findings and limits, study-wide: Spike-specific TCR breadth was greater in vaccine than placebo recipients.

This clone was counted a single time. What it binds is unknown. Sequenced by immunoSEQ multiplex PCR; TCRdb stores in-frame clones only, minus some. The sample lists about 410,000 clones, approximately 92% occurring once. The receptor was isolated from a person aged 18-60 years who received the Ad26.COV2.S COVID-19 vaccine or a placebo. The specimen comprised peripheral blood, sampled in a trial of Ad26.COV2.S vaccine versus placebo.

CDR3 loop: CASSFGQGWSYGYTF. DNA for the CDR3: TGTGCCAGCAGTTTTGGACAGGGGTGGTCCTATGGCTACACCTTC. V is TRBV27 and J is TRBJ1-2, with 9 bases fitting TRBD1. Germline CDR1 reads MNHEY; CDR2 reads SMNVEV (reference sequence). The length of the CDR3 is 15 residues. Trimming cost V 3 bases and J 4 bases; bases outside gene matches: 6.